Given below is one T cell receptor beta chain in context. The antigen is not known. Trimming cost V 2 bases and J 5 bases, with 17 bases left between them. The CDR3 covers 16 residues. Germline CDR1 reads MDHEN; CDR2 reads SYDVKM. Through a sample-barcoded 5' primer and a J-beta primer mix, a second PCR was run for roughly 7 to 11 cycles. TCRdb reprocessed the 5' RACE reads via MiXCR and lists one record per CDR3 protein. Here the sample spans about 1.4 million distinct CDR3 sequences, approximately 59% being singletons. This sample is part of a study of blood T cells in healthy people across ages. Notes on the study in general: TCR beta diversity tracked closely with naive T cell percentage.

The genes are TRBV28 and TRBJ2-3; the D call may be TRBD1 or TRBD2 (5 bases each). This receptor was obtained from a young man in good health. The sample comprised blood. The CDR3 loop reads CASSLGTGTGVDTQYF. CDR3 coding DNA: TGTGCCAGCAGTTTAGGGACCGGGACCGGGGTAGATACGCAGTATTTT. Using reference TRBV28 and TRBJ2-3 for the parts outside the CDR3, the full variable domain is DVKVTQSSRYLVKRTGEKVFLECVQDMDHENMFWYRQDPGLGLRLIYFSYDVKMKEKGDIPEGYSVSREKKERFSLILESASTNQTSMYLCASSLGTGTGVDTQYFGPGTRLTVL.